Shown below are 29 T cell receptor beta chains from a single sample sequenced in a study of T cell repertoires in cytomegalovirus infection (dated by TCRdb to between 2017 and 2020). The data were produced on an Illumina HiSeq 1500. The public reads were run again by TCRdb, first through fastp at Q25 and then through MiXCR, and only productive beta chains were kept. Every entry covers one CDR3 protein and lists the most common genes and DNA from its rows. Recorded for this sample are fewer than 200,000 distinct CDR3 sequences; approximately 19% of them occurred a single time. 2.5% to 3% of the sample belongs to the ten largest clones. The sample taken for sequencing was PBMCs. These receptors came from a human donor in good health (CMV status not recorded). Some clones in this sample may be carry-over from other donors' samples.

This clonotype was counted ten times or more. This chain links TRBV7-8 with TRBJ2-1; 9 positions agree with TRBD2. Germline CDR1 reads SGHVS; CDR2 reads FQNEAQ. The CDR3 consists of 17 residues. The V and J ends lost 0 bases and 3 bases, in that order; junction bases with no gene match: 6. CDR3 nucleotide sequence: TGTGCCAGCAGCTTAGCGCGGGAGCGGGGGGTCTACAATGAGCAGTTCTTC. This codes for CASSLARERGVYNEQFF.

J is TRBJ1-2 and V is TRBV13; D possibly corresponds to TRBD1 (5 bases). Germline lookup yields CDR1 PRHDT and CDR2 FYEKMQ (reference sequence). The CDR3 has 12 amino acids. V lost 7 bases to trimming and J lost 8 bases, with 14 bases between them. The DNA of the CDR3 is TGTGCCAGCATCGAAGGGGTTCGGGGCTACACCTTC. Its protein product is CASIEGVRGYTF.

This clonotype was found many times. The rearrangement joins TRBV7-2 to TRBJ2-4; 7 bases agree with TRBD1. The V and J ends lost 4 bases and 2 bases, in that order; junction bases with no gene match: 8. Germline CDR1 is SGHTA and CDR2 is FQGNSA. The CDR3 is made up of 16 amino acids. CDR3 bases: TGTGCCAGCAGCTCATACAGGGGCTCGCCCAAAAACATTCAGTACTTC. This encodes CASSSYRGSPKNIQYF.

This clonotype was detected only a few times. CDR3 sequence: CASSLYRPDTQYF. The CDR3 DNA follows: TGTGCCAGCAGCTTATATCGGCCAGATACGCAGTATTTT. The chain joins TRBV11-2 to TRBJ2-3; unclear D gene. Germline lookup yields CDR1 SGHAT and CDR2 FQNNGV. V gave up 2 bases and J gave up 4 bases, with 7 bases separating them. The CDR3 covers 13 residues.

This clonotype showed up just a few times. The chain is built from TRBV29-1 and TRBJ1-5; no clear D. The CDR3 is 13 amino acids. The V and J ends lost 7 bases and 2 bases respectively, with 12 bases between them. The germline V gene encodes CDR1 SQVTM and CDR2 ANQGSEA. The CDR3: CSASRGGNQPQHF. For the CDR3, the DNA is TGCAGCGCGAGTCGCGGTGGCAATCAGCCCCAGCATTTT.

This chain connects TRBV5-1 to TRBJ2-3; D perhaps matches TRBD2 (5 bases). Germline CDR1 and CDR2: SGHRS and YFSETQ. This CDR3 spans 14 amino acids. Trimming shortened V by 3 bases and J by 1 base, and 9 bases separated the two germline ends. The CDR3 region has the DNA TGCGCCAGCAGCTCGGAGGCCCGCACAGATACGCAGTATTTT. Its protein product is CASSSEARTDTQYF. Full variable domain (missing parts from reference TRBV5-1 and TRBJ2-3): KAGVTQTPRYLIKTRGQQVTLSCSPISGHRSVSWYQQTPGQGLQFLFEYFSETQRNKGNFPGRFSGRQFSNSRSEMNVSTLELGDSALYLCASSSEARTDTQYFGPGTRLTVL.

This clonotype was recorded a few times. The chain uses TRBV29-1 and TRBJ2-5; TRBD1 matches 7 bases. CDR3 size: 12 residues. CDR1 and CDR2 from the germline V gene are SQVTM and ANQGSEA. V gave up 4 bases and J gave up 4 bases; unmatched junction bases: 3. The CDR3 here is CSVVQGIETQYF. In DNA, the CDR3 is TGCAGCGTTGTACAGGGGATAGAGACCCAGTACTTC.

The chain couples TRBV20-1 to TRBJ2-1; perhaps D is TRBD1 or TRBD2 (5 bases each). The CDR3 has 17 residues. Looked up from germline, CDR1 is DFQATT and CDR2 is SNEGSKA (reference sequence). The germline V and J ends were trimmed by 0 bases and 3 bases, with 18 bases remaining between them. As DNA, the CDR3 is TGCAGTGCTAGAGATATCATCGCTGGGACCCTCTACAATGAGCAGTTCTTC. It specifies CSARDIIAGTLYNEQFF.

This clonotype was picked up a small number of times. J is TRBJ2-3 and V is TRBV5-4, with D tentatively TRBD2 (5 bases). V lost 5 bases, J lost 6 bases, and 13 bases lay in between. Germline V gives CDR1 SGHNT, CDR2 YYREEE (reference sequence). CDR3 length: 13 residues. CDR3 residues: CASSLPEVDTQYF. CDR3 DNA sequence: TGTGCCAGCAGTCTCCCGGAGGTGGATACGCAGTATTTT.

This sequence joins TRBV15 and TRBJ2-3; unclear D gene. CDR3 length equals 14 residues. Germline V lookup: CDR1 LNHNV, CDR2 YYDKDF (reference sequence). V lost 0 bases, J lost 1 base, and 5 bases lay in between. The CDR3 reads CATSREGGTDTQYF. In DNA, the CDR3 is TGTGCCACCAGCAGAGAAGGTGGCACAGATACGCAGTATTTT.

There are a few counts of this clonotype. This rearrangement joins TRBV19 to TRBJ1-1; D uncertain. V was trimmed by 8 bases and J by 1 base, leaving 5 bases between them. The CDR3 runs to 11 residues. Germline CDR1 and CDR2: LNHDA and SQIVND (reference sequence). CDR3 in DNA: TGTGCCAGTCGGTCGAACACTGAAGCTTTCTTT. Translating it yields CASRSNTEAFF.

The CDR3 sequence is CASSGGGFSTDTQYF. CDR3 DNA sequence: TGTGCCAGCAGTGGGGGGGGCTTCAGCACAGATACGCAGTATTTT. The J gene is TRBJ2-3, the V gene TRBV2; perhaps TRBD2 as D (7 bases). Per the germline V gene, CDR1 is SNHLY and CDR2 is FYNNEI. The CDR3 extends over 15 amino acids. Trimming took off 4 bases at V and 0 bases at J, with 11 bases between the two ends. Supplemented by reference TRBV2 and TRBJ2-3, the full variable domain reads EPEVTQTPSHQVTQMGQEVILRCVPISNHLYFYWYRQILGQKVEFLVSFYNNEISEKSEIFDDQFSVERPDGSNFTLKIRSTKLEDSAMYFCASSGGGFSTDTQYFGPGTRLTVL.

V gene TRBV20-1 combines with J gene TRBJ2-1; D may correspond to TRBD1 or TRBD2 (6 bases each). The CDR3 runs to 16 residues. Germline-derived CDR1 and CDR2 are DFQATT and SNEGSKA (reference sequence). V was trimmed by 0 bases and J by 3 bases, leaving 15 bases between them. The CDR3 nucleotides read TGCAGTGCTAGAGATCTGTCGGGGGCCCTCTACAATGAGCAGTTCTTC. Translated, it gives CSARDLSGALYNEQFF.

This chain links TRBV19 with TRBJ1-1, with D possibly being TRBD1 (5 bases). CDR3 length: 16 residues. The germline gives CDR1 LNHDA, CDR2 SQIVND (reference sequence). The V and J ends lost 5 bases and 4 bases respectively, with 20 bases between them. In nucleotides, the CDR3 is TGTGCCAGTAGTGCTCTGGGGTGGGGGAAGGCCACTGAAGCTTTCTTT. Translating gives CASSALGWGKATEAFF. The variable domain in full, with the rest retrieved from reference TRBV19 and TRBJ1-1, is DGGITQSPKYLFRKEGQNVTLSCEQNLNHDAMYWYRQDPGQGLRLIYYSQIVNDFQKGDIAEGYSVSREKKESFPLTVTSAQKNPTAFYLCASSALGWGKATEAFFGQGTRLTVV.

The chain joins TRBV19 to TRBJ2-4; D might be TRBD2 (6 bases). The V end lost 7 bases, the J end lost 8 bases, and 15 bases lay between the germline ends. The CDR3 runs to 13 residues. Germline CDR1 and CDR2: LNHDA and SQIVND (reference sequence). The CDR3 spells CASNHAGNDIQYF. CDR3 sequence (DNA): TGTGCCAGTAACCATGCGGGGAATGACATTCAGTACTTC.

The chain joins TRBV6-1 to TRBJ1-1, with TRBD1 as a possible D gene (6 bases). The CDR3 spans 15 residues. The V gene lost 6 bases and the J gene lost 0 bases, with 14 bases spanning the gap. Germline V lookup: CDR1 MNHNS, CDR2 SASEGT. CDR3 in DNA: TGTGCCAGCAGCAAGAGCACAGGGATGAACACTGAAGCTTTCTTT. This codes for CASSKSTGMNTEAFF.

This clonotype was seen many times. The chain joins TRBV19 to TRBJ1-1; D not resolved. This CDR3 region has 14 residues. V lost 3 bases, J lost 1 base, and 9 bases lay in between. CDR1 is LNHDA, CDR2 SQIVND, per germline (reference sequence). This CDR3 is CASSIGQKNTEAFF. DNA for the CDR3: TGTGCCAGTAGTATCGGGCAGAAGAACACTGAAGCTTTCTTT.

The rearrangement joins TRBV12-3 or TRBV12-4 to TRBJ1-1, with unresolved D. V was clipped by 10 bases and J by 7 bases, with 16 bases between them. The CDR3 extends over 12 amino acids. The CDR3 sequence: CAIREGRREAFF. The CDR3, as DNA: TGTGCCATCCGCGAGGGAAGACGTGAAGCTTTCTTT.

As to this clonotype: This may be a read error, as it is one base from a much larger clone. V gene TRBV7-9 combines with J gene TRBJ2-7; D ambiguous. Germline CDR1 SEHNR, CDR2 FQNEAQ (reference sequence). The CDR3 consists of 17 residues. CDR3 residues: CASSAIPGPAFPDEQCF. The CDR3 coding sequence is TGTGCCAGCAGCGCGATCCCGGGTCCAGCATTCCCGGACGAGCAGTGCTTC. The full variable domain, completed using reference TRBV7-9 and TRBJ2-7, is DTGVSQNPRHKITKRGQNVTFRCDPISEHNRLYWYRQTLGQGPEFLTYFQNEAQLEKSRLLSDRFSAERPKGSFSTLEIQRTEQGDSAMYLCASSAIPGPAFPDEQCFGPGTRLTVT.

The sample holds many counts of this clonotype. The CDR3 DNA reads TGTGCCAGCAGCTTATGGGAGACTAATGAAAAACTGTTTTTT. Its protein is CASSLWETNEKLFF. This chain joins TRBV7-8 and TRBJ1-4; D unresolved. This CDR3 comprises 14 residues. The V gene's germline CDR1 is SGHVS and CDR2 FQNEAQ. The germline V and J ends were trimmed by 2 bases and 2 bases, with 6 bases remaining between them.

There are many counts of this clonotype. The J gene is TRBJ1-5, the V gene TRBV12-5, with 12 bases that match TRBD1. The germline gives CDR1 LGHNT, CDR2 FRNRAP. J lost 7 bases, V lost 3 bases, and 10 bases had no gene match. The CDR3 consists of 17 residues. This CDR3 reads CASGLRTGTGGVQPQHF. CDR3 bases: TGTGCTAGTGGTTTACGAACCGGGACAGGGGGCGTCCAGCCCCAGCATTTT.

This clonotype was observed many times. The chain is built from TRBV7-2 and TRBJ2-7; D is undetermined. Looked up from germline, CDR1 is SGHTA and CDR2 is FQGNSA. The V end lost 5 bases, the J end lost 0 bases, and 14 bases lay between the germline ends. The CDR3 is 15 amino acids. The CDR3 DNA reads TGTGCCAGCAGCAGTAATAAAGGGATCTCCTACGAGCAGTACTTC. Translation gives CASSSNKGISYEQYF.

This clonotype was counted many times. The V call is TRBV12-5, the J call TRBJ2-5; 9 bases fit TRBD2. With V trimmed by 6 bases and J by 1 base, 3 bases remained unmatched. The CDR3 is made up of 14 amino acids. Germline V gives CDR1 LGHNT, CDR2 FRNRAP. CDR3 sequence (DNA): TGTGCTAGTGGGGGACTAGCAGGCCAAGAGACCCAGTACTTC. This encodes CASGGLAGQETQYF.

This rearrangement joins TRBV25-1 to TRBJ2-7; the D call may be TRBD1 or TRBD2 (6 bases each). Trimming left V 6 bases short and J 0 bases short, with 12 bases between. This CDR3 is built from 14 residues. The germline CDR1 and CDR2 sequences are MGHDK and SYGVNS. CDR3 region: CASSRGPNSYEQYF. The CDR3 bases are TGTGCCAGCAGCCGGGGGCCTAACTCCTACGAGCAGTACTTC.

This clonotype was picked up one time. The chain employs TRBV2 and TRBJ1-1; 7 bases align to TRBD1. There are 14 residues in the CDR3. Trimming cost V 6 bases and J 1 base; bases outside gene matches: 5. Germline CDR1 reads SNHLY; CDR2 reads FYNNEI. DNA for the CDR3: TGTGCCAGCAGGTTCTACAGGGGGAACACTGAAGCTTTCTTT. This translates into CASRFYRGNTEAFF. The full variable domain, completed using reference TRBV2 and TRBJ1-1, is EPEVTQTPSHQVTQMGQEVILRCVPISNHLYFYWYRQILGQKVEFLVSFYNNEISEKSEIFDDQFSVERPDGSNFTLKIRSTKLEDSAMYFCASRFYRGNTEAFFGQGTRLTVV.

This clonotype has more than one count but fewer than ten. The chain is built from TRBV5-1 and TRBJ2-2; D is perhaps TRBD1 or TRBD2 (5 bases each). This CDR3 region has 15 residues. V was pared by 4 bases and J by 3 bases, with 13 bases between. In germline, CDR1 is SGHRS, CDR2 YFSETQ. The CDR3 here is CASSLNGADTGELFF. As DNA, the CDR3 is TGCGCCAGCAGCCTGAACGGGGCGGACACCGGGGAGCTGTTTTTT. The variable domain in full, with the rest retrieved from reference TRBV5-1 and TRBJ2-2, is KAGVTQTPRYLIKTRGQQVTLSCSPISGHRSVSWYQQTPGQGLQFLFEYFSETQRNKGNFPGRFSGRQFSNSRSEMNVSTLELGDSALYLCASSLNGADTGELFFGEGSRLTVL.

This clonotype was seen only once. The chain uses TRBV5-1 and TRBJ1-1; D remains unclear. The CDR3 spans 13 residues. V was pared by 4 bases and J by 1 base, with 8 bases between. Germline values: CDR1 SGHRS, CDR2 YFSETQ. CDR3 coding DNA: TGCGCCAGCAGCGTGGGCCAGAACACTGAAGCTTTCTTT. It translates to CASSVGQNTEAFF.

A single count supports this clonotype. This chain links TRBV10-3 with TRBJ2-4; TRBD1 matches 7 bases. Germline CDR1 and CDR2: ENHRY and SYGVKD. Trimming cost V 6 bases and J 8 bases; bases outside gene matches: 13. This CDR3 has 15 amino acids. The CDR3, as DNA: TGTGCCATCAGGAAAACAGGGGTGAAGGGTGACATTCAGTACTTC. Residues: CAIRKTGVKGDIQYF.

This clonotype was counted many times. This chain uses TRBV28 with TRBJ2-3; a possible D gene is TRBD2 (5 bases). The germline CDR1 and CDR2 sequences are MDHEN and SYDVKM. This CDR3 contains 23 residues. The V end lost 0 bases, the J end lost 2 bases, and 33 bases lay between the germline ends. The CDR3 sequence: CASSLWRSVAPKVSGGPTDTQYF. CDR3 DNA: TGTGCCAGCAGTTTATGGAGGTCGGTCGCCCCGAAGGTATCTGGAGGCCCCACAGATACGCAGTATTTT.